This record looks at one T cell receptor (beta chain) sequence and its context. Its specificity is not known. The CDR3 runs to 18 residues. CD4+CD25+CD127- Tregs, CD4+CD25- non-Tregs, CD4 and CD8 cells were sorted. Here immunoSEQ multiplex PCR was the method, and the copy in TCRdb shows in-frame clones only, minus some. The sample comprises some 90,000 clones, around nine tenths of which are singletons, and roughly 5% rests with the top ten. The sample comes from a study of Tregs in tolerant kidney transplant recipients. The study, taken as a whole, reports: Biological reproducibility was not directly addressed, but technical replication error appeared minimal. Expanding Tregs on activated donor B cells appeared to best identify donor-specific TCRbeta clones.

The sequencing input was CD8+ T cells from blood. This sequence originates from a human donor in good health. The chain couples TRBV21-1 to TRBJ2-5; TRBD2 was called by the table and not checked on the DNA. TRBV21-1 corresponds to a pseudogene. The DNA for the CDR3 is TGTGCCAGCAGCCTTCAGCGCGGGAGGACCCCGCGGCAAGAGACCCAGTACTTC. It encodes CASSLQRGRTPRQETQYF.